This T cell receptor (beta chain) came from a study of neoadjuvant anti-PD-1 for oral cavity cancer. The CDR3 has 16 amino acids. Trimming took 0 bases from V and 2 from J; bases not matched to a gene: 7. Germline V gene data show CDR1 as SGHTA and CDR2 as FQGNSA. Six replicates per PBMC sample, mostly from roughly 500 ng of genomic DNA. Sequenced by immunoSEQ multiplex PCR; TCRdb stores in-frame clones only, minus some. The sample holds fewer than 90,000 clones, approximately 80% seen once. This specimen was PBMCs, taken before nivolumab (anti-PD-1) treatment. V and J are TRBV7-2 and TRBJ2-7; 7 positions match TRBD2. The receptor's source is a person aged 35 to 85 with oral cavity squamous cell carcinoma. The CDR3 is CASSLAPASGPYEQYF. The CDR3 nucleotides read TGTGCCAGCAGCTTAGCTCCGGCTAGCGGACCCTACGAGCAGTACTTC.